Below, 6 T cell receptor beta chains from the same sample are listed, as sequenced in a study of post-analysis software for immune sequencing data. TCR beta cDNA libraries included unique molecular identifiers. TCRdb re-called the PCR reads with MiXCR, one entry per CDR3 protein. Here the sample spans 150,000 to 200,000 distinct CDR3 sequences, roughly 31% being singletons. Study-level findings and limits: Patients carried roughly five TRBV segments more frequently than controls did, and TRBV5-6, TRBV5-1 and TRBV20-1 were among them.

No antigens are known for them. The sample comprised blood. The receptor source for this set is a girl aged 10 to 17 with multiple sclerosis.

This clonotype was observed a few times. V gene TRBV28 combines with J gene TRBJ2-5; the D gene is possibly TRBD2 (6 bases). Looked up from germline, CDR1 is MDHEN and CDR2 is SYDVKM. CDR3 length equals 14 residues. V was clipped by 2 bases and J by 5 bases, with 12 bases between them. The CDR3 sequence is CASSLAGRSETQYF. CDR3 in DNA: TGTGCCAGCAGTTTAGCGGGAAGGTCGGAGACCCAGTACTTC.

J is TRBJ1-1 and V is TRBV27, with D tentatively TRBD1 (5 bases). The germline gives CDR1 MNHEY, CDR2 SMNVEV (reference sequence). The CDR3 runs to 13 residues. The ends were cut back, 4 bases at V and 1 base at J, with 7 bases in the middle. CDR3 sequence: CASSYQGNTEAFF. CDR3 nucleotide sequence: TGTGCCAGCAGTTACCAGGGGAACACTGAAGCTTTCTTT.

Ten or more counts support this clonotype. The chain links TRBV5-1 to TRBJ2-7; 7 nucleotides align to TRBD2. CDR1 is SGHRS, CDR2 YFSETQ, per germline. The CDR3 has 14 residues. With 3 bases clipped from V and 6 bases from J, the junction kept 9 bases outside the gene matches. Written as DNA, the CDR3 is TGCGCCAGCAGCTACGGGGAGGGTAAAGGCGAGCAGTACTTC. Translating it yields CASSYGEGKGEQYF.

About this clonotype itself: It may be a read error: a sequence one base away is much more abundant. The rearrangement links TRBV29-1 to TRBJ2-5, with 7 bases fitting TRBD1. Trimming removed 4 bases from V and 7 bases from J; junction bases left unmatched: 6. The CDR3 is 12 amino acids. The germline CDR1 and CDR2 sequences are SQVTM and ANQGSEA. The CDR3 nucleotides are TGCAGCGTTGGGGACAGAAAAGGGACCCAGTACTTC. Its protein is CSVGDRKGTQYF.

This clonotype came up many times. V is TRBV27 and J is TRBJ2-1; D gene ambiguous. Between the trimmed V and J ends, which lost 2 bases and 9 bases, there was a span of 8 bases. This CDR3 is 12 amino acids long. Germline CDR1 reads MNHEY; CDR2 reads SMNVEV (reference sequence). CDR3 residues: CASSLGRSEQFF. The CDR3 DNA reads as TGTGCCAGCAGTTTAGGGCGGAGTGAGCAGTTCTTC.

This sequence joins TRBV20-1 and TRBJ2-5, with a weak D call TRBD1 (5 bases). The DNA matches TRBJ2-7 better at its end, which makes the J call doubtful. CDR1 is DFQATT and CDR2 is SNEGSKA in the germline V gene (reference sequence). The CDR3 extends over 12 amino acids. CDR3 DNA sequence: TGCAGTGCTGGCGGTCTGGGGCACGAGCAGTACTTC. As protein: CSAGGLGHEQYF.